The present entry profiles one T cell receptor beta chain with its context. The antigen remains unidentified. This sample was taken from a study of vaccination and CD4 T cells after COVID-19. The Oncomine TCR Beta short-read assay sequenced DNA from cultured CD4+ T cells. From the PCR reads, TCRdb called clonotypes with MiXCR, one entry per CDR3 protein. The sample comprises about 4,300 distinct CDR3 sequences, 63% of which are singletons, and roughly 31% rests with the top ten. This sample's treatment: roughly 10-day PBMC culture with coronavirus spike peptide pools or control peptides (ViraFEST assay). The unexposed donor provided CD4+ T cells, which were taken before the COVID-19 pandemic (2011-2018). V was trimmed by 3 bases and J by 1 base, leaving 6 bases between them. Germline V CDR1 and CDR2: KGHSH, LQKENI. There are 13 residues in the CDR3.

The chain joins TRBV18 to TRBJ1-1; D is uncertain. The sequenced sample was CD4+ T cells from blood, cultured in vitro. This receptor was taken from a human donor in good health. CDR3 loop: CASSPGQNTEAFF. As DNA, the CDR3 is TGTGCCAGCTCACCGGGCCAGAACACTGAAGCTTTCTTT.